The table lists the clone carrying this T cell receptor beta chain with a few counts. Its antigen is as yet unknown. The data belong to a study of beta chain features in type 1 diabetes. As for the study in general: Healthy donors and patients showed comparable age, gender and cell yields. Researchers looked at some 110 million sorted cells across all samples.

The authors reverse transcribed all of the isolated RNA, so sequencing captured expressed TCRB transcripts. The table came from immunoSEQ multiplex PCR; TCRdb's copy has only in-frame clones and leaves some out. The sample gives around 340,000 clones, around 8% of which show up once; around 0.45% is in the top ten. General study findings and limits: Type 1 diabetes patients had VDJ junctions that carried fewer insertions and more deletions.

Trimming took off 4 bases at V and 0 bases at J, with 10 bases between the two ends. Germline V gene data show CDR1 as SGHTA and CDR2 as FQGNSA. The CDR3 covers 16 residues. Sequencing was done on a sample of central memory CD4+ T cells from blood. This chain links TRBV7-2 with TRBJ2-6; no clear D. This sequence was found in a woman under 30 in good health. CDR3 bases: TGTGCCAGCAGCTCCCGCCCAGGCTCTGGGGCCAACGTCCTGACTTTC. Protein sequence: CASSSRPGSGANVLTF.